These 14 T cell receptor beta chains originate from one sample sequenced in a study of T cell responses to AZD1222 COVID-19 vaccine (dated by TCRdb to 2020 to 2022). Library preparation was by the immunoSEQ multiplex PCR assay. The table comes from immuneACCESS by way of TCRdb, which keeps in-frame sequences with V and J called. Part of the clones is missing from these tables; in studies checked, under half for an unresolved V gene and the rest for unknown reasons. A total of under 130,000 clones appear in this sample, 91% of them only once. About 48% of the sample goes to the ten largest clones. Per the publication, the time point label means: baseline before first vaccination. The input for sequencing was peripheral blood, taken on day 0 of AZD1222 vaccination. Receptor source: an adult in good health.

This chain links TRBV28 with TRBJ1-1; 8 positions match TRBD1. This CDR3 region has 15 residues. J was trimmed by 4 bases and V by 4 bases; bases with no gene match: 8. Germline CDR1 MDHEN, CDR2 SYDVKM. For the CDR3, the DNA is TGTGCCAGCAGTTCCACGCCCAGGGGGCGCACTGAAGCTTTCTTT. It codes for CASSSTPRGRTEAFF.

This clone was detected only once. This chain uses TRBV19 with TRBJ1-4; the D gene is possibly TRBD1 (5 bases). V shed 6 bases and J shed 3 bases, with 11 bases lying between them. The length of the CDR3 is 14 residues. Germline loops: CDR1 LNHDA, CDR2 SQIVND (reference sequence). CDR3 nucleotides: TGTGCCAGTAGGCCCGTGGGGGCTAATGAAAAACTGTTTTTT. It is translated as CASRPVGANEKLFF.

V gene TRBV9 combines with J gene TRBJ1-2, with D unclear. CDR1 SGDLS and CDR2 YYNGEE come from the germline V gene. The CDR3 runs to 14 residues. The V end was cut by 0 bases, the J end by 1 base, with 7 bases between. CDR3 residues: CASSVGADNYGYTF. The CDR3 nucleotides read TGTGCCAGCAGCGTAGGTGCGGATAACTATGGCTACACCTTC.

This sequence joins TRBV6-5 and TRBJ2-7; TRBD2 matches 7 bases. Trimming took 1 base from V and 0 from J; bases not matched to a gene: 0. This CDR3 has 14 amino acids. Germline V gives CDR1 MNHEY, CDR2 SVGAGI. The CDR3 spells CASSYLAGSYEQYF. DNA of the CDR3: TGTGCCAGCAGTTACTTAGCGGGCTCCTACGAGCAGTACTTC.

The chain carries TRBV18 and TRBJ1-1; D is undetermined. Trimming took 4 bases from V and 2 from J, leaving 8 bases between them. Per the germline V gene, CDR1 is KGHSH and CDR2 is LQKENI. This CDR3 region has 13 residues. In DNA form, the CDR3 reads TGTGCCAGCTCACAGGCCGGCAACACTGAAGCTTTCTTT. Translated: CASSQAGNTEAFF.

The chain joins TRBV5-1 to TRBJ2-7; D perhaps matches TRBD1 (6 bases). Trimming removed 3 bases from V and 4 bases from J, with 8 bases in between. The CDR3 runs 12 residues. CDR1 is SGHRS, CDR2 YFSETQ, per germline. The CDR3 DNA is TGCGCCAGCAGCTCTCAGGGGTACGAGCAGTACTTC. This translates into CASSSQGYEQYF.

This clone was seen just once. This chain joins TRBV27 and TRBJ1-4, with 7 bases matching TRBD1. With 4 bases clipped from V and 8 bases from J, the junction kept 7 bases outside the gene matches. Germline V lookup: CDR1 MNHEY, CDR2 SMNVEV (reference sequence). This CDR3 region has 14 residues. The CDR3 bases are TGTGCCAGCAGTTCCCCAAGGACAGGAGAAAAACTGTTTTTT. It codes for CASSSPRTGEKLFF.

The V gene is TRBV11-2, the J gene TRBJ1-1, with a possible D match to TRBD1 (5 bases). The CDR3 extends over 14 amino acids. Trimming shortened V by 5 bases and J by 6 bases, and 16 bases separated the two germline ends. The germline gives CDR1 SGHAT, CDR2 FQNNGV. CDR3: CASSRAGGGSEAFF. The CDR3 DNA reads TGTGCCAGCAGCAGAGCAGGCGGGGGGTCTGAAGCTTTCTTT.

This clone was counted a few times. V and J are TRBV7-2 and TRBJ2-7; D unclear. The germline V gene has CDR1 SGHTA and CDR2 FQGNSA. The CDR3 is 15 amino acids. V dropped 1 base and J dropped 0 bases, with 10 bases sitting between them. The CDR3 sequence is CASSLESGSSYEQYF. CDR3 in DNA: TGTGCCAGCAGCTTAGAGTCCGGTAGCTCCTACGAGCAGTACTTC.

The V and J genes are TRBV27 and TRBJ1-2, with D tentatively TRBD1 (5 bases). V lost 5 bases, J lost 6 bases, and 22 bases lay in between. This CDR3 comprises 16 residues. Germline assignment: CDR1 MNHEY and CDR2 SMNVEV (reference sequence). This CDR3 reads CASSAYQQNPGNGYTF. The DNA for the CDR3 is TGTGCCAGCAGTGCTTACCAACAGAACCCAGGGAATGGCTACACCTTC.

CDR3 nucleotides: TGCGCCAGCAGCCCCCTCGCCAGGGGGCATAGGGAGACCCAGTACTTC. Protein product: CASSPLARGHRETQYF. The chain employs TRBV5-1 and TRBJ2-5, with 8 bases fitting TRBD1. Germline V CDR1 and CDR2: SGHRS, YFSETQ. The CDR3 totals 16 residues. The V gene end was trimmed by 4 bases and the J gene end by 5 bases; junction bases not matched to a gene: 13.

V gene TRBV6-5 combines with J gene TRBJ1-4, with D possibly matching TRBD1 (5 bases). Deletions cut 6 bases from V and 0 bases from J, with 11 bases between. Germline V CDR1 and CDR2: MNHEY, SVGAGI. The CDR3 spans 15 residues. CDR3 protein: CASRGEVATNEKLFF. The CDR3 DNA sequence: TGTGCCAGCAGAGGGGAAGTTGCAACTAATGAAAAACTGTTTTTT.

The V call is TRBV7-2, the J call TRBJ1-6, with D unclear. The germline V and J ends were trimmed by 5 bases and 7 bases, with 15 bases remaining between them. Per the germline V gene, CDR1 is SGHTA and CDR2 is FQGNSA. CDR3 length: 15 residues. In DNA form, the CDR3 reads TGTGCCAGCAGCGCCCAGCCGATCGGGAATTCACCCCTCCACTTT. Its protein is CASSAQPIGNSPLHF.

The gene calls are TRBV28 and TRBJ2-7; 7 nucleotides align to TRBD1. Germline V lookup: CDR1 MDHEN, CDR2 SYDVKM. V dropped 4 bases and J dropped 6; count of bases not matched to a gene: 21. The CDR3 sequence is 18 residues long. The CDR3 sequence is CASSSQLGQRDSGGEQYF. The CDR3 DNA reads as TGTGCCAGCAGTTCTCAGTTGGGCCAACGGGACAGCGGTGGCGAGCAGTACTTC.